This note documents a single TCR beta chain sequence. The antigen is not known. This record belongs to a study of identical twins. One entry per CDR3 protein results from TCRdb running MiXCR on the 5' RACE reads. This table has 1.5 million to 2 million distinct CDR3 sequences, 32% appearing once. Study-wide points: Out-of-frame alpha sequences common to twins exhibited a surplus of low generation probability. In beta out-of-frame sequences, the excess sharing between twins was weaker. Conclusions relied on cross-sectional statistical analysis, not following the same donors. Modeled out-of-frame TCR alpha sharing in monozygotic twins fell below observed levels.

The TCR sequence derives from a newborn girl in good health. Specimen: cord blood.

The CDR3 DNA reads as TGTGCCACCAGCAGAGTTGACAACTATGGCTACACCTTC. Residues: CATSRVDNYGYTF. The chain carries TRBV15 and TRBJ1-2; D not certain. The germline gives CDR1 LNHNV, CDR2 YYDKDF (reference sequence). This CDR3 is 13 amino acids long. With 1 base removed from V and 2 bases from J, the gap between germline ends came to 5 bases.